This entry features one TCR beta chain sequence. The antigen is undetermined. The entry originates in a study of shared clonotypes between healthy human individuals. The study's findings and limits: Shared clonotypes: about 4.6% naive CD4, around 3.5% naive CD8, less than 2.5% memory CD4, about 0.41% memory CD8.

The data were produced by immunoSEQ multiplex PCR, yet TCRdb's version contains in-frame clones alone and is incomplete. The sample holds 2 million or so clones, roughly 94% seen once. Germline V lookup: CDR1 GTSNPN, CDR2 SVGIG (reference sequence). V lost 4 bases, J lost 1 base, and 4 bases lay in between. The CDR3 contains 11 residues. The sample taken for sequencing was naive CD4+ T cells sorted from blood. Indicated subset: CD45RA+ positively selected. This sequence originates from a man younger than 35 in good health. The chain uses TRBV30 and TRBJ1-2, with D uncertain. The CDR3 bases are TGTGCCTGGACACTTAACTATGGCTACACCTTC. Translating it yields CAWTLNYGYTF.